One and the same sample provided the 10 T cell receptor beta chains below, sequenced in a study of control samples from healthy donors and cancer patients. The data were produced by immunoSEQ multiplex PCR, yet TCRdb's version contains in-frame clones alone and is incomplete. This table has approximately 83,000 clones, over 85% appearing once. Sequencing was performed on blood. These receptor sequences come from a woman in her twenties or thirties in good health.

This rearrangement joins TRBV3-1 (or the pseudogene TRBV3-2) to TRBJ2-7; a possible D gene is TRBD1 (6 bases). Germline V gene lookup returns CDR1 LGHDT and CDR2 YNNKEL (reference sequence). The CDR3 spans 13 residues. Trimming removed 4 bases from V and 4 bases from J, with 11 bases in between. The DNA of the CDR3 is TGTGCCAGCAGCCCCACAGGGTTTTACGAGCAGTACTTC. Its translation is CASSPTGFYEQYF.

V is TRBV9 and J is TRBJ2-1; D uncertain. Trimming left V 1 base short and J 9 bases short, with 8 bases between. The CDR3 runs to 12 residues. Germline V CDR1 and CDR2: SGDLS, YYNGEE. CDR3 sequence (DNA): TGTGCCAGCAGCGTAAATCAACGTGAGCAGTTCTTC. This sequence encodes CASSVNQREQFF.

The rearrangement uses TRBV5-1 and TRBJ1-1; 8 positions agree with TRBD1. The J segment lost 4 bases and the V segment lost 3 bases, leaving 14 bases of the junction unmatched. The CDR3 is 17 amino acids. The germline gives CDR1 SGHRS, CDR2 YFSETQ. The CDR3 here is CASSSRDRRLLGTEAFF. The CDR3 DNA sequence: TGCGCCAGCAGCTCCCGGGACAGGCGCCTTTTGGGCACTGAAGCTTTCTTT. Looking up the rest from reference TRBV5-1 and TRBJ1-1 gives the full variable domain: KAGVTQTPRYLIKTRGQQVTLSCSPISGHRSVSWYQQTPGQGLQFLFEYFSETQRNKGNFPGRFSGRQFSNSRSEMNVSTLELGDSALYLCASSSRDRRLLGTEAFFGQGTRLTVV.

The chain joins TRBV18 to TRBJ2-2; no clear D gene. The length of the CDR3 is 17 residues. The germline gives CDR1 KGHSH, CDR2 LQKENI. Trimming took 3 bases from V and 9 from J, leaving 23 bases between them. The CDR3, as DNA: TGTGCCAGCTCACCCCCCACTATGGTAAAGTCTTTCAGGGAGCTGTTTTTT. It yields the protein CASSPPTMVKSFRELFF.

The chain has TRBV18 and TRBJ2-3; no reliable D call. This CDR3 spans 14 amino acids. V was shortened by 0 bases and J by 7 bases, with 11 bases between the two germline ends. Looked up from germline, CDR1 is KGHSH and CDR2 is LQKENI. The CDR3 region is CASSPPGLRHTQYF. CDR3 nucleotide sequence: TGTGCCAGCTCACCACCCGGCTTGCGTCATACGCAGTATTTT.

The chain joins TRBV5-5 to TRBJ1-6; D remains unclear. Germline assignment: CDR1 SGHKS and CDR2 YYEKEE (reference sequence). The length of the CDR3 is 17 residues. The V and J ends lost 1 base and 10 bases respectively, with 21 bases between them. The CDR3 DNA follows: TGTGCCAGCAGCTTGATTTCTTGGGGATTTAATGTGTCACCCCTCCACTTT. Its translation is CASSLISWGFNVSPLHF.

V usage is TRBV28 and J usage is TRBJ1-4; D is ambiguous. CDR1 and CDR2 from the germline V gene are MDHEN and SYDVKM. V lost 8 bases and J 5 bases, leaving 12 bases between the germline ends. There are 13 residues in the CDR3. In DNA form, the CDR3 reads TGTGCCAGCCTCGACGGAAACAATGAAAAACTGTTTTTT. Its translation is CASLDGNNEKLFF.

V is TRBV14 and J is TRBJ1-2; no clear D. V was pared by 0 bases and J by 6 bases, with 11 bases between. CDR3 size: 14 residues. Germline lookup yields CDR1 SGHDN and CDR2 FVKESK. CDR3 sequence reads: CASSQDLAENGYTF. The CDR3, as DNA: TGTGCCAGCAGCCAAGATCTGGCCGAGAATGGCTACACCTTC. Combining the CDR3 with reference TRBV14 and TRBJ1-2 gives the whole variable domain EAGVTQFPSHSVIEKGQTVTLRCDPISGHDNLYWYRRVMGKEIKFLLHFVKESKQDESGMPNNRFLAERTGGTYSTLKVQPAELEDSGVYFCASSQDLAENGYTFGSGTRLTVV.

This chain connects TRBV19 to TRBJ1-2, with D possibly being TRBD1 (5 bases). The CDR3 totals 12 residues. The ends were cut back, 5 bases at V and 10 bases at J, with 14 bases in the middle. The germline V gene encodes CDR1 LNHDA and CDR2 SQIVND (reference sequence). CDR3 sequence (DNA): TGTGCCAGTAGTCCCTTGGGACTGGCCTACACCTTC. Its protein product is CASSPLGLAYTF.

The chain employs TRBV12-3 or TRBV12-4 and TRBJ1-1, with 9 bases aligning to TRBD1. The CDR3 covers 13 residues. After removal of 6 bases from V and 7 bases from J, the junction contained 6 bases not matched to a gene. The CDR3 nucleotides are TGTGCCAGCAGACGAACAGGGGGCATTGAAGCTTTCTTT. As protein: CASRRTGGIEAFF.